A selection of T cell receptor beta chains follows, all from one sample in a study of CD8+ T cells in alopecia areata. Method: immunoSEQ multiplex PCR; TCRdb's copy keeps in-frame clones and lacks some. The sample consists of roughly 180,000 clones, approximately 60% of them appearing once. Specimen: CD4+ T cells sorted from blood, collected at week 4, from a patient treated with tofacitinib. Receptor source: a human donor with alopecia areata. CDR3s leave out the opening cysteine and the closing phenylalanine or tryptophan.

j_call v_call cdr3_aa
TRBJ1-2 TRBV2 ASSLGRRDYGYT
TRBJ1-3 TRBV29-1 SVEADRVGNTIY
TRBJ2-4 TRBV5-1 ASSSGQLLAKNIQY
TRBJ2-5 TRBV29-1 SVEAPRGGQY
TRBJ1-1 TRBV5-1 ASSGGGRTEAF
TRBJ2-3 TRBV4-3 ASSPRGPTDTQY
TRBJ1-2 TRBV30 ARSSGSANYGYT
TRBJ2-2 TRBV6-5 ASRRTSENGELF
TRBJ2-4 TRBV25-1 ASSEEGAKNIQY
TRBJ1-5 TRBV30 AWSLRGGQPQH
TRBJ1-1 TRBV5-1 ASIETGAGNTEAF
TRBJ2-2 TRBV4-2 ASSQDIGQGNTGELF
TRBJ2-3 TRBV7-8 ASRLGSDTQY
TRBJ1-2 TRBV9 ASSVNYGYT
TRBJ1-2 TRBV5-6 ASSLRAVNYGYT
TRBJ1-1 TRBV29-1 SVEIRLITEAF
TRBJ1-5 TRBV5-5 ASWGTGNQPQH